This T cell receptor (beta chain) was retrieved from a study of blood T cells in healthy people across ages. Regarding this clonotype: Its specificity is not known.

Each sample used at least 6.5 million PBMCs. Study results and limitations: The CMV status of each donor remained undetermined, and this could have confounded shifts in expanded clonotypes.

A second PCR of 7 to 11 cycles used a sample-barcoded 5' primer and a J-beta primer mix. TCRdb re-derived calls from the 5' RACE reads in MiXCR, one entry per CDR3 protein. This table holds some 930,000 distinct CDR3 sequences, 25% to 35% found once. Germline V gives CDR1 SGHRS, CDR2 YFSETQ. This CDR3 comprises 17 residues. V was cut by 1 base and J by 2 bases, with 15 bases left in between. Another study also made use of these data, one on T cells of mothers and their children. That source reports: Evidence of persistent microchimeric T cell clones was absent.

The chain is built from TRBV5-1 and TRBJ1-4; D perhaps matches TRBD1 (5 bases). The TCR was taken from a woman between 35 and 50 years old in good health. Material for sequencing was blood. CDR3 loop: CASSLNTGLATNEKLFF. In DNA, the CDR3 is TGCGCCAGCAGCTTGAATACAGGTCTTGCCACTAATGAAAAACTGTTTTTT. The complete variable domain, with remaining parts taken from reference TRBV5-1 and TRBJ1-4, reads KAGVTQTPRYLIKTRGQQVTLSCSPISGHRSVSWYQQTPGQGLQFLFEYFSETQRNKGNFPGRFSGRQFSNSRSEMNVSTLELGDSALYLCASSLNTGLATNEKLFFGSGTQLSVL.